Only a few counts were recorded for the clone carrying this T cell receptor (beta chain). Its matching antigen is unknown. The data derive from a study of breast tumors, draining lymph nodes, adjacent tissues. Study results and limitations: That most tumor T cells come from lymph nodes remained unproven. Findings are consistent with lymph node origin and intratumoral expansion of most tumor T cells. Tumor repertoires ranked between lymph nodes and nontumor tissue in diversity, with V and J gene preferences.

V gave up 3 bases and J gave up 9 bases, with 9 bases separating them. Germline V gene data show CDR1 as MDHEN and CDR2 as SYDVKM. This CDR3 spans 12 amino acids. TCRdb re-called the multiplex PCR reads with MiXCR, one entry per CDR3 protein. This table holds approximately 100,000 distinct CDR3 sequences, 21% found once. The lymph nodes were axillary draining lymph nodes from breast cancer patients. The genes are TRBV28 and TRBJ1-5; no definite D call. What was sequenced was axillary lymph node tissue. The origin of this receptor is a female donor with breast cancer. Some clones in this sample may be carry-over from other donors' samples. This CDR3 is CASSFRVGPQHF. For the CDR3, the DNA is TGTGCCAGCAGTTTCCGGGTGGGGCCCCAGCATTTT.